This T cell receptor beta chain was captured in a study of naive and memory T cell subsets. Study results and caveats: No ground truth validated the naive and memory repertoire findings. Diversity fell and Gini index rose from naive through CM, EM, EMRA. Possibly reflecting memory cells re-expressing CD45RA, a few larger clonotypes occurred in naive repertoires, especially CD8. Clonotypes here are unpaired alpha or beta chain sequences.

V was clipped by 3 bases and J by 4 bases, with 13 bases between them. CDR1 is SGHVS and CDR2 is FQNEAQ in the germline V gene. The CDR3 extends over 15 amino acids. This clonotype was recorded a few times. The antigen remains undetermined. Two oligonucleotides, mixed equimolar, formed the beta constant-region primer covering TRBC1 and TRBC2. Four rounds of PCR amplified the ligated cDNA using nested alpha and beta constant-region primers plus SP2. A 12-nucleotide UMI and the SP2 primer were added to the cDNA 3' end by oligonucleotide ligation. A single record per CDR3 protein comes from TCRdb applying MiXCR to the UMI-ligation and nested PCR reads. Of roughly 150,000 distinct CDR3 sequences listed, roughly 22% are singletons.

The sequence was collected from a human donor in good health. The sample consisted of naive CD4+ T cells from blood. The V call is TRBV7-8, the J call TRBJ2-1; D uncertain. CDR3 in amino acids: CASSLRSALYNEQFF. CDR3 in DNA: TGTGCCAGCAGCTTGCGAAGCGCCTTATACAATGAGCAGTTCTTC. The full variable domain, with the rest looked up from reference TRBV7-8 and TRBJ2-1, is GAGVSQSPRYKVAKRGQDVALRCDPISGHVSLFWYQQALGQGPEFLTYFQNEAQLDKSGLPSDRFFAERPEGSVSTLKIQRTQQEDSAVYLCASSLRSALYNEQFFGPGTRLTVL.